The clone carrying this TCR beta chain was detected ten times or more. What it binds is unknown. CDR1 MNHEY and CDR2 SVGEGT come from the germline V gene. V was pared by 6 bases and J by 0 bases, with 7 bases of the junction left unmatched. The CDR3 length is 16 residues. The data stem from a study of T cells in Graves' hyperthyroidism and ophthalmopathy. General observations from the study: Ophthalmopathy was model-predicted a median roughly 6.5 months pre-onset.

The CDR3 regions of TCR beta were amplified from RNA transcripts. With the HTBI primer set, the TCR CDR3 went through a first round of RT-PCR. TCRdb re-derived calls from the multiplex PCR reads in MiXCR, one entry per CDR3 protein. The sample contains roughly 600,000 distinct CDR3 sequences, more than 12% of which appear only once. The sample was blood. This chain connects TRBV6-2 or TRBV6-3 to TRBJ2-1; 8 bases map to TRBD1. The receptor comes from a woman aged 45-65 years with Graves' ophthalmopathy. CDR3: CASSRRTGTSYNEQFF. As DNA, the CDR3 is TGTGCCAGCAGCAGAAGGACAGGGACCTCCTACAATGAGCAGTTCTTC.